The 26 T cell receptor beta chains below come from one sample, sequenced in a study of early T cells in non-severe SARS-CoV-2 infection. MiXCR, applied by TCRdb to the 5' RACE reads, yields one record per CDR3 protein. The sample holds some 87,000 distinct CDR3 sequences, around 13% seen once. The sequenced sample consisted of whole blood. Every receptor here comes from an adult who was a healthcare worker with PCR-confirmed SARS-CoV-2 infection or an uninfected control (not recorded which).

The table lists this clonotype with a few counts. The chain employs TRBV11-2 and TRBJ2-7, with TRBD2 identical over 14 bases. The CDR3 is made up of 17 amino acids. Trimming removed 6 bases from V and 7 bases from J; junction bases left unmatched: 14. Germline V CDR1 and CDR2: SGHAT, FQNNGV. The CDR3 DNA sequence: TGTGCCAGCAGTTCTTTCAAGACTAGCGGGAGGGCGAGGGAGCAGTACTTC. The encoded protein is CASSSFKTSGRAREQYF.

This clonotype was observed a few times. This chain uses TRBV18 with TRBJ2-7; 8 bases agree with TRBD1. The CDR3 has 13 amino acids. Germline-derived CDR1 and CDR2 are KGHSH and LQKENI. The V gene end was trimmed by 6 bases and the J gene end by 6 bases; junction bases not matched to a gene: 7. The CDR3 sequence is CASSSTGVAEQYF. In nucleotides, the CDR3 is TGTGCCAGCTCCTCGACAGGGGTGGCCGAGCAGTACTTC.

The V call is TRBV7-9, the J call TRBJ1-5, with 10 bases identical to TRBD1. V shed 3 bases, J shed 7 bases, and the junction held 12 bases outside the gene matches. This CDR3 spans 17 amino acids. Germline assignment: CDR1 SEHNR and CDR2 FQNEAQ (reference sequence). The CDR3 DNA follows: TGTGCCAGCAGCTTGGGACAGGGGCCAGCCCGAGGGCAGCCCCAGCATTTT. Its translation: CASSLGQGPARGQPQHF.

This clonotype occurred many times. The genes are TRBV12-3 or TRBV12-4 and TRBJ1-2; 8 bases match TRBD1. Trimming removed 6 bases from V and 6 bases from J; junction bases left unmatched: 6. The CDR3 length is 13 residues. For the CDR3, the DNA is TGTGCCAGCAGCCGCGACAGGGGCGATGGCTACACCTTC. It yields the protein CASSRDRGDGYTF.

The chain combines TRBV7-2 with TRBJ1-5; D ambiguous. Germline V gene sequence: CDR1 SGHTA, CDR2 FQGNSA. Trimming pared 6 bases from V and 0 bases from J, leaving 6 bases between. The CDR3 is 13 amino acids. The CDR3 DNA follows: TGTGCCAGCAGGAAGGGTAGCAATCAGCCCCAGCATTTT. Protein: CASRKGSNQPQHF. The complete variable domain, with remaining parts taken from reference TRBV7-2 and TRBJ1-5, reads GAGVSQSPSNKVTEKGKDVELRCDPISGHTALYWYRQSLGQGLEFLIYFQGNSAPDKSGLPSDRFSAERTGGSVSTLTIQRTQQEDSAVYLCASRKGSNQPQHFGDGTRLSIL.

This clonotype came up many times. This chain connects TRBV10-3 to TRBJ2-4, with D perhaps matching TRBD1 (6 bases). Deletions cut 0 bases from V and 6 bases from J, with 18 bases between. The CDR3 consists of 17 residues. Germline-derived CDR1 and CDR2 are ENHRY and SYGVKD. The CDR3: CAISESKDGGHVNIQYF. The DNA of the CDR3 is TGTGCCATCAGTGAGTCGAAGGATGGGGGCCATGTAAACATTCAGTACTTC.

At least ten counts were recorded for this clonotype. The chain has TRBV5-1 and TRBJ2-2; 10 positions agree with TRBD1. Germline lookup yields CDR1 SGHRS and CDR2 YFSETQ. The trim removed 4 bases at V and 4 bases at J, leaving 4 bases unmatched. The CDR3 covers 15 residues. The CDR3 bases are TGCGCCAGCAGCCTGGGACAGGGGTCCACCGGGGAGCTGTTTTTT. This codes for CASSLGQGSTGELFF.

This clonotype has at least ten counts. The gene calls are TRBV21-1 and TRBJ1-1; the table's D call, TRBD1, was not checked against the DNA. TRBV21-1 is a known pseudogene. CDR3 length equals 14 residues. The CDR3 here is CASSSRGRNTEAFF. CDR3 sequence (DNA): TGTGCCAGCAGCAGCAGGGGTCGGAACACTGAAGCTTTCTTT.

The chain recombines TRBV12-3 or TRBV12-4 with TRBJ1-3; D is unclear. The CDR3 runs to 14 residues. The V and J ends lost 3 bases and 5 bases respectively, with 11 bases between them. CDR3 region: CASSFQQSRNTIYF. As DNA, the CDR3 is TGTGCCAGCAGTTTCCAACAGTCGAGAAACACCATATATTTT.

This clonotype was observed many times. V gene TRBV18 combines with J gene TRBJ1-4; D possibly corresponds to TRBD1 (6 bases). Germline V gene data show CDR1 as KGHSH and CDR2 as LQKENI. The CDR3 contains 14 residues. V gave up 5 bases and J gave up 8 bases, with 15 bases separating them. The CDR3, as DNA: TGTGCCAGCTCAACCGTACCCGGGGGCGAAAAACTGTTTTTT. The encoded protein is CASSTVPGGEKLFF. The complete variable domain, with remaining parts taken from reference TRBV18 and TRBJ1-4, reads NAGVMQNPRHLVRRRGQEARLRCSPMKGHSHVYWYRQLPEEGLKFMVYLQKENIIDESGMPKERFSAEFPKEGPSILRIQQVVRGDSAAYFCASSTVPGGEKLFFGSGTQLSVL.

The V call is TRBV12-3 or TRBV12-4, the J call TRBJ1-2; perhaps TRBD1 as D (6 bases). Trimming took 3 bases from V and 4 from J, leaving 12 bases between them. The CDR3 sequence is 14 residues long. For the CDR3, the DNA is TGTGCCAGCAGTTTGGGGGGCCACTTCTATGGCTACACCTTC. It specifies CASSLGGHFYGYTF.

This clonotype was detected many times. V is TRBV20-1 and J is TRBJ2-2; 7 bases are shared with TRBD2. From germline, CDR1 is DFQATT and CDR2 SNEGSKA (reference sequence). The CDR3 has 15 residues. V trimming: 3 bases; J trimming: 7 bases; junction bases outside the gene matches: 11. The CDR3 nucleotides read TGCAGTGCTAGCGACGCGGGAGTGACTGGCGGGGAGCTGTTTTTT. Encoded protein: CSASDAGVTGGELFF.

This clonotype showed up many times. Germline and junction disagree at one end, which may indicate a read error. The gene calls are TRBV7-9 and TRBJ2-1; D perhaps matches TRBD1 (5 bases). Germline lookup yields CDR1 SEHNR and CDR2 FQNEAQ (reference sequence). This CDR3 spans 13 amino acids. CDR3 sequence: CASSLEGWGEQFF. The CDR3 DNA reads TGCGCCAGCAGCTTAGAAGGCTGGGGCGAGCAGTTCTTC. Variable domain in full (rest from reference TRBV7-9 and TRBJ2-1): DTGVSQNPRHKITKRGQNVTFRCDPISEHNRLYWYRQTLGQGPEFLTYFQNEAQLEKSRLLSDRFSAERPKGSFSTLEIQRTEQGDSAMYLCASSLEGWGEQFFGPGTRLTVL.

The chain carries TRBV5-1 and TRBJ1-1; D is unresolved. CDR1 is SGHRS and CDR2 is YFSETQ in the germline V gene. V was clipped by 7 bases and J by 1 base, with 11 bases between them. This CDR3 region has 13 residues. The CDR3 sequence: CASAQVKNTEAFF. CDR3 sequence (DNA): TGCGCCAGCGCGCAGGTCAAGAACACTGAAGCTTTCTTT.

This clonotype was detected ten times or more. This chain connects TRBV12-5 to TRBJ1-2, with TRBD1 as a possible D gene (5 bases). The CDR3 runs to 13 residues. The V end lost 6 bases, the J end lost 3 bases, and 11 bases lay between the germline ends. Germline CDR1 and CDR2: LGHNT and FRNRAP. The CDR3 spells CASGIAGDYGYTF. The CDR3, as DNA: TGTGCTAGTGGGATTGCGGGGGACTATGGCTACACCTTC.

This clonotype was seen a few times. The chain combines TRBV28 with TRBJ2-7, with D perhaps matching TRBD1 (5 bases). From germline, CDR1 is MDHEN and CDR2 SYDVKM. This CDR3 region has 13 residues. Trimming took off 5 bases at V and 3 bases at J, with 11 bases between the two ends. The CDR3 nucleotides are TGTGCCAGCAGTCCTACAGGCCTCTACGAGCAGTACTTC. The encoded protein is CASSPTGLYEQYF.

This clonotype was detected only a few times. The chain combines TRBV5-1 with TRBJ1-5, with 8 bases fitting TRBD1. The CDR3 extends over 15 amino acids. V shed 4 bases, J shed 7 bases, and the junction held 10 bases outside the gene matches. The V gene's germline CDR1 is SGHRS and CDR2 YFSETQ. The CDR3 loop is CASSPISGGEQPQHF. CDR3 DNA sequence: TGCGCCAGCAGCCCCATTTCAGGGGGCGAACAGCCCCAGCATTTT.

This clonotype was seen just once. The rearrangement joins TRBV5-1 to TRBJ2-7; D may be TRBD2 (5 bases). CDR3 size: 14 residues. Germline lookup yields CDR1 SGHRS and CDR2 YFSETQ. V was clipped by 1 base and J by 6 bases, with 14 bases between them. CDR3 in amino acids: CASSLRTSIGEQYF. CDR3 DNA sequence: TGCGCCAGCAGCTTGCGGACTTCGATAGGCGAGCAGTACTTC.

This clonotype was seen at least ten times. The chain carries TRBV29-1 and TRBJ1-1, with 9 bases that match TRBD1. This CDR3 spans 15 amino acids. The junction had 12 bases not matched to a gene; V was cut back by 5 bases and J by 5 bases. CDR1 is SQVTM, CDR2 ANQGSEA, per germline. The CDR3 sequence is CSVSRSGTGLTEAFF. CDR3 in DNA: TGCAGCGTTTCCCGGTCCGGGACAGGGTTAACTGAAGCTTTCTTT.

V usage is TRBV7-9 and J usage is TRBJ1-1; TRBD1 is a possible D gene (5 bases). Germline CDR1 reads SEHNR; CDR2 reads FQNEAQ (reference sequence). V lost 5 bases and J 6 bases, leaving 16 bases between the germline ends. The CDR3 totals 14 residues. CDR3 sequence (DNA): TGTGCCAGCAGCCTTAGCCCACGACAGTCTGAAGCTTTCTTT. This encodes CASSLSPRQSEAFF.

J is TRBJ1-3 and V is TRBV6-5, with D unresolved. This CDR3 region has 15 residues. Germline V CDR1 and CDR2: MNHEY, SVGAGI. V lost 4 bases to trimming and J lost 0 bases, with 10 bases between them. DNA for the CDR3: TGTGCCAGCAGTTCCGGGTGGAGCTCTGGAAACACCATATATTTT. Its protein is CASSSGWSSGNTIYF.

This chain connects TRBV5-1 to TRBJ1-1; possible D gene TRBD1, 5 bases. Trimming cost V 0 bases and J 5 bases, with 20 bases left between them. There are 17 residues in the CDR3. Germline V CDR1 and CDR2: SGHRS, YFSETQ. CDR3 DNA: TGCGCCAGCAGCTTGGCTAATTCAAGGGGAGGACGAACTGAAGCTTTCTTT. Amino acids: CASSLANSRGGRTEAFF.

V and J are TRBV6-1 and TRBJ2-1, with D maybe TRBD1 (6 bases). Germline CDR1 is MNHNS and CDR2 is SASEGT. There are 14 residues in the CDR3. V was shortened by 2 bases and J by 7 bases, with 12 bases between the two germline ends. In DNA, the CDR3 is TGTGCCAGCAGTGAACAGGGGCGGTGGAATGAGCAGTTCTTC. Its protein product is CASSEQGRWNEQFF.

V gene TRBV3-1 combines with J gene TRBJ2-2, with TRBD2 matching 11 bases. CDR3 length: 16 residues. From germline, CDR1 is LGHDT and CDR2 YNNKEL (reference sequence). Trimming removed 3 bases from V and 6 bases from J; junction bases left unmatched: 6. DNA of the CDR3: TGTGCCAGCAGCCATCCTACTAGCGGGAGTCCCGGGGAGCTGTTTTTT. This gives the protein CASSHPTSGSPGELFF.

This clonotype was recorded many times. The rearrangement links TRBV29-1 to TRBJ2-2; unclear D gene. CDR1 is SQVTM and CDR2 is ANQGSEA in the germline V gene. The CDR3 runs 15 residues. The ends were cut back, 0 bases at V and 3 bases at J, with 11 bases in the middle. The CDR3, as DNA: TGCAGCGTTGAAGAAGGTGGATCTTACACCGGGGAGCTGTTTTTT. Translating it yields CSVEEGGSYTGELFF.

The sample holds a few counts of this clonotype. The V and J genes are TRBV30 and TRBJ2-7, with D possibly being TRBD1 (6 bases). The CDR3 consists of 15 residues. CDR1 is GTSNPN and CDR2 is SVGIG in the germline V gene (reference sequence). Trimming shortened V by 2 bases and J by 0 bases, and 14 bases separated the two germline ends. CDR3: CAWSHRARSSYEQYF. DNA of the CDR3: TGTGCCTGGAGTCACAGGGCCCGTTCCTCCTACGAGCAGTACTTC.